A single sample gave rise to the 5 T cell receptor beta chains below, sequenced in a study of blood T cell repertoires in COVID-19. Produced via immunoSEQ multiplex PCR; TCRdb's table is partial and in-frame only. The sample lists under 150,000 clones; roughly four fifths were seen once. Sequencing input: peripheral blood. All receptors come from a man aged 35-49 years with active or convalescent COVID-19.

The V and J genes are TRBV7-9 and TRBJ1-4; the match to TRBD1 covers 7 bases. The CDR3 spans 14 residues. The germline CDR1 and CDR2 sequences are SEHNR and FQNEAQ (reference sequence). V was pared by 7 bases and J by 2 bases, with 4 bases of the junction left unmatched. The CDR3: CASTKQGTNEKLFF. CDR3 bases: TGTGCCAGCACCAAACAGGGGACTAATGAAAAACTGTTTTTT.

A few counts support this clone. V gene TRBV11-2 combines with J gene TRBJ2-3; maybe TRBD2 (6 bases). From germline, CDR1 is SGHAT and CDR2 FQNNGV. CDR3 length equals 17 residues. With 1 base removed from V and 5 bases from J, the gap between germline ends came to 19 bases. The CDR3 reads CASSLVPPGRGKDTQYF. CDR3 DNA sequence: TGTGCCAGCAGCTTAGTACCTCCGGGACGGGGGAAAGATACGCAGTATTTT.

The V and J genes are TRBV3-1 (or the pseudogene TRBV3-2) and TRBJ2-5; 10 bases align to TRBD2. This CDR3 is built from 14 residues. V lost 6 bases, J lost 5 bases, and 6 bases stayed unmatched. Germline CDR1 reads LGHDT; CDR2 reads YNNKEL (reference sequence). The chain's CDR3 is CASRPPGLAETQYF. CDR3 nucleotides: TGTGCCAGCAGGCCACCGGGACTAGCGGAGACCCAGTACTTC.

The chain has TRBV7-3 and TRBJ1-1, with TRBD1 matching 9 bases. V shed 5 bases and J 1 base; nucleotides not matched to a gene: 8. The germline V gene encodes CDR1 SGHTA and CDR2 FQGTGA. The CDR3 runs to 16 residues. The chain's CDR3 is CASSPGQGMGNTEAFF. The CDR3 nucleotides are TGTGCCAGCAGCCCCGGACAGGGGATGGGGAACACTGAAGCTTTCTTT.

The chain is built from TRBV10-3 and TRBJ2-3, with D unresolved. This CDR3 spans 12 amino acids. Germline V gene sequence: CDR1 ENHRY, CDR2 SYGVKD. Trimming shortened V by 0 bases and J by 6 bases, and 4 bases separated the two germline ends. As DNA, the CDR3 is TGTGCCATCAGTGAGTCGCAGGATACGCAGTATTTT. Amino acids: CAISESQDTQYF.